One sample yielded the 32 T cell receptor beta chains listed below, sequenced in a study of cytomegalovirus exposure and HLA in healthy donors. The PCR made use of 60 Vbeta and 13 Jbeta primers. Assay used: immunoSEQ multiplex PCR; TCRdb lists only in-frame clones, some missing. The sample shows approximately 170,000 clones, around 68% of them seen only once. The sample was PBMCs. These receptors were taken from a man aged 50 or older in good health and CMV-seronegative.

This clone was recorded only once. The V gene is TRBV28, the J gene TRBJ2-3; a weak D match, TRBD2 (6 bases). The CDR3 is made up of 12 amino acids. CDR1 MDHEN and CDR2 SYDVKM come from the germline V gene. Trimming removed 4 bases from V and 5 bases from J, with 7 bases in between. In DNA form, the CDR3 reads TGTGCCAGCAGTTGGGGGGTAGATACGCAGTATTTT. Its protein is CASSWGVDTQYF.

V is TRBV6-5 and J is TRBJ2-7; D gene uncertain. The CDR3 consists of 14 residues. V lost 0 bases and J lost 2, with 8 bases in between. Germline CDR1 and CDR2: MNHEY and SVGAGI. The chain's CDR3 is CASSYSLGPYEQYF. For the CDR3, the DNA is TGTGCCAGCAGTTACTCCCTGGGCCCCTACGAGCAGTACTTC.

The V gene is TRBV28, the J gene TRBJ2-5; D not resolved. CDR1 is MDHEN and CDR2 is SYDVKM in the germline V gene. The length of the CDR3 is 14 residues. V lost 3 bases and J lost 9, with 17 bases in between. CDR3 region: CASSLSATASSQYF. In DNA form, the CDR3 reads TGTGCCAGCAGTTTGAGCGCGACTGCGAGTTCCCAGTACTTC.

The chain combines TRBV25-1 with TRBJ2-3; 7 bases are shared with TRBD2. The J segment lost 2 bases and the V segment lost 1 base, leaving 6 bases of the junction unmatched. The CDR3 runs to 16 residues. Germline CDR1 reads MGHDK; CDR2 reads SYGVNS. The CDR3 loop is CASSELGGGLTDTQYF. CDR3 in DNA: TGTGCCAGCAGTGAATTGGGCGGGGGTCTCACAGATACGCAGTATTTT.

The count of this clone is one. The rearrangement links TRBV7-2 to TRBJ2-7; 7 nucleotides align to TRBD2. Germline V gives CDR1 SGHTA, CDR2 FQGNSA. J gave up 6 bases and V 2 bases, and 10 bases lay outside the gene matches. The CDR3 extends over 15 amino acids. The CDR3 bases are TGTGCCAGCAGCTTAACCGGACTAGTGGGGGGCGAGCAGTACTTC. Encoded protein: CASSLTGLVGGEQYF.

This chain links TRBV15 with TRBJ1-2, with D perhaps TRBD1 (5 bases). Germline V lookup: CDR1 LNHNV, CDR2 YYDKDF (reference sequence). This CDR3 spans 17 amino acids. Trimming removed 0 bases at V and 0 bases at J, with 14 bases between. CDR3 nucleotides: TGTGCCACCAGCAGAGATTTCGGTCAGGGTACTAACTATGGCTACACCTTC. It specifies CATSRDFGQGTNYGYTF. The variable domain in full, completed from reference TRBV15 and TRBJ1-2, reads DAMVIQNPRYQVTQFGKPVTLSCSQTLNHNVMYWYQQKSSQAPKLLFHYYDKDFNNEADTPDNFQSRRPNTSFCFLDIRSPGLGDTAMYLCATSRDFGQGTNYGYTFGSGTRLTVV.

The rearrangement uses TRBV6-5 and TRBJ1-6; the match to TRBD1 covers 7 bases. Germline CDR1 reads MNHEY; CDR2 reads SVGAGI. J lost 7 bases, V lost 5 bases, and 8 bases had no gene match. There are 15 residues in the CDR3. The CDR3 sequence: CASSSSTGQNSPLHF. DNA for the CDR3: TGTGCCAGCAGTAGTTCGACAGGGCAAAATTCACCCCTCCACTTT.

CDR3 bases: TGTGCCAGCTCGTCGAGGAGGGGATCCTACGAGCAGTACTTC. This gives the protein CASSSRRGSYEQYF. The chain uses TRBV6-5 and TRBJ2-7; maybe TRBD2 (6 bases). Germline CDR1 is MNHEY and CDR2 is SVGAGI. V lost 8 bases, J lost 1 base, and 15 bases lay in between. The length of the CDR3 is 14 residues.

This clone appeared a few times. This sequence joins TRBV5-5 and TRBJ2-3; 7 nucleotides line up with TRBD1. The V and J ends lost 4 bases and 0 bases, in that order; junction bases with no gene match: 5. The germline V gene encodes CDR1 SGHKS and CDR2 YYEKEE (reference sequence). This CDR3 region has 15 residues. Here the CDR3 DNA reads TGTGCCAGCAGCCGCCGGGACAGTAGCACAGATACGCAGTATTTT. Translating it yields CASSRRDSSTDTQYF.

V and J are TRBV28 and TRBJ2-3; TRBD2 matches at 9 bases. The CDR3 consists of 15 residues. Germline CDR1 MDHEN, CDR2 SYDVKM. Germline trimming cut 3 bases from V and 4 bases from J; bases unmatched to any gene: 5. The CDR3 DNA sequence: TGTGCCAGCAGTTTTAGTAGCGGGGGTGCAGATACGCAGTATTTT. This translates into CASSFSSGGADTQYF.

This clone has ten or more counts. The chain combines TRBV5-6 with TRBJ1-1; D is perhaps TRBD1 (5 bases). The CDR3 extends over 14 amino acids. From germline, CDR1 is SGHDT and CDR2 YYEEEE. The V end was cut by 4 bases, the J end by 2 bases, with 12 bases between. The CDR3 DNA follows: TGTGCCAGCAGCCTCCTAGACAGAAACACTGAAGCTTTCTTT. Translated, it gives CASSLLDRNTEAFF.

This chain joins TRBV5-4 and TRBJ1-4, with 10 bases matching TRBD1. The CDR3 contains 20 residues. The ends lost 4 bases at V and 3 bases at J; junction bases unmatched: 18. Germline V gives CDR1 SGHNT, CDR2 YYREEE (reference sequence). The CDR3 DNA sequence: TGTGCCAGCAGCCGATCGCCGGGACAGGGGCAAATACGCTCTAATGAAAAACTGTTTTTT. Translating gives CASSRSPGQGQIRSNEKLFF.

This clone was counted a few times. This chain connects TRBV18 to TRBJ2-5, with 7 bases matching TRBD2. The V gene end was trimmed by 4 bases and the J gene end by 4 bases; junction bases not matched to a gene: 3. CDR1 KGHSH and CDR2 LQKENI come from the germline V gene. This CDR3 comprises 13 residues. The CDR3 DNA reads as TGTGCCAGCTCACAGGGACTATCAGAGACCCAGTACTTC. This codes for CASSQGLSETQYF.

V usage is TRBV7-2 and J usage is TRBJ2-7, with 7 bases identical to TRBD1. Germline V gives CDR1 SGHTA, CDR2 FQGNSA. The CDR3 has 15 amino acids. The junction had 5 bases not matched to a gene; V was cut back by 2 bases and J by 1 base. In nucleotides, the CDR3 is TGTGCCAGCAGCTTAACAGGGGCGCAATCCTACGAGCAGTACTTC. Protein product: CASSLTGAQSYEQYF.

A single count supports this clone. V and J are TRBV19 and TRBJ1-2; 7 bases agree with TRBD1. This CDR3 is 14 amino acids long. V lost 7 bases and J lost 5; bases outside the gene matches: 10. CDR1 LNHDA and CDR2 SQIVND come from the germline V gene (reference sequence). This CDR3 is CASIPTGRRYGYTF. The CDR3 DNA follows: TGTGCCAGTATCCCGACAGGGCGAAGGTATGGCTACACCTTC.

The chain couples TRBV7-2 to TRBJ1-2; TRBD1 aligns across 9 bases. J lost 1 base, V lost 3 bases, and 3 bases had no gene match. Germline lookup yields CDR1 SGHTA and CDR2 FQGNSA. The CDR3 is 15 residues long. This chain's CDR3 is CASSFGTGNNYGYTF. The DNA of the CDR3 is TGTGCCAGCAGCTTTGGGACAGGGAATAACTATGGCTACACCTTC.

This clone was detected a few times. This chain links TRBV5-1 with TRBJ1-1; 8 bases align to TRBD1. The CDR3 sequence is 14 residues long. Germline assignment: CDR1 SGHRS and CDR2 YFSETQ. Trimming cost V 6 bases and J 1 base; bases outside gene matches: 5. The CDR3, as DNA: TGCGCCAGCAACGGACAGGGTTCGAACACTGAAGCTTTCTTT. This gives the protein CASNGQGSNTEAFF.

The chain combines TRBV19 with TRBJ2-2; 8 bases agree with TRBD1. Germline V CDR1 and CDR2: LNHDA, SQIVND (reference sequence). The CDR3 loop spans 14 amino acids. The CDR3 loop is CGAGTGQFTGELFF. The CDR3 bases are TGTGGAGCCGGGACAGGCCAATTCACCGGGGAGCTGTTTTTT.

The V gene is TRBV5-8, the J gene TRBJ1-4, with D uncertain. CDR1 SGHTS and CDR2 YDEGEE come from the germline V gene. The CDR3 spans 14 residues. V lost 4 bases and J lost 7, with 14 bases in between. In nucleotides, the CDR3 is TGTGCCAGCAGCCCGCTTTCGTGGAGTGAAAAACTGTTTTTT. It yields the protein CASSPLSWSEKLFF.

This chain links TRBV27 with TRBJ2-7; 7 bases are a match to TRBD2. Germline values: CDR1 MNHEY, CDR2 SMNVEV (reference sequence). This CDR3 has 15 residues. Trimming cost V 6 bases and J 3 bases; bases outside gene matches: 11. The CDR3 is CASSGHREEGYEQYF. CDR3 bases: TGTGCCAGCAGCGGGCATCGGGAGGAGGGCTACGAGCAGTACTTC.

This clone was counted a few times. This chain links TRBV6-5 with TRBJ1-5; D is possibly TRBD1 (6 bases). This CDR3 has 14 residues. Looked up from germline, CDR1 is MNHEY and CDR2 is SVGAGI. Trimming left V 2 bases short and J 3 bases short, with 8 bases between. The CDR3 region has the DNA TGTGCCAGCAGTTACGACAGGAACAATCAGCCCCAGCATTTT. Translated, it gives CASSYDRNNQPQHF.

There are a few counts of this clone. The rearrangement links TRBV18 to TRBJ2-7, with D perhaps TRBD1 (6 bases). Germline CDR1 KGHSH, CDR2 LQKENI. V was pared by 6 bases and J by 1 base, with 10 bases between. The CDR3 loop spans 13 amino acids. The CDR3 DNA reads as TGTGCCAGCTCGTTTACAGGGTCCTACGAGCAGTACTTC. Translated: CASSFTGSYEQYF. The full variable domain, its missing parts supplied by reference TRBV18 and TRBJ2-7, is NAGVMQNPRHLVRRRGQEARLRCSPMKGHSHVYWYRQLPEEGLKFMVYLQKENIIDESGMPKERFSAEFPKEGPSILRIQQVVRGDSAAYFCASSFTGSYEQYFGPGTRLTVT.

In its sample, this clone was seen a few times. V gene TRBV9 combines with J gene TRBJ1-2, with D perhaps TRBD1 (5 bases). Germline loops: CDR1 SGDLS, CDR2 YYNGEE. V was clipped by 2 bases and J by 8 bases, with 16 bases between them. The CDR3 has 14 residues. The CDR3 here is CASSVLQDGGGYTF. The CDR3 DNA reads as TGTGCCAGCAGCGTCTTACAGGACGGCGGCGGCTACACCTTC. The full variable domain, its missing parts supplied by reference TRBV9 and TRBJ1-2, is DSGVTQTPKHLITATGQRVTLRCSPRSGDLSVYWYQQSLDQGLQFLIQYYNGEERAKGNILERFSAQQFPDLHSELNLSSLELGDSALYFCASSVLQDGGGYTFGSGTRLTVV.

The CDR3: CASSWTGSSTDTQYF. Here the CDR3 DNA reads TGCGCCAGCAGCTGGACAGGGTCAAGCACAGATACGCAGTATTTT. J is TRBJ2-3 and V is TRBV5-1; TRBD1 matches 8 bases. V lost 3 bases, J lost 0 bases, and 3 bases stayed unmatched. Germline V gene data show CDR1 as SGHRS and CDR2 as YFSETQ. This CDR3 is 15 amino acids long.

This clone was seen a handful of times. The J gene is TRBJ2-5, the V gene TRBV5-6; 7 bases agree with TRBD1. Looked up from germline, CDR1 is SGHDT and CDR2 is YYEEEE. The CDR3 is 16 residues long. V lost 4 bases to trimming and J lost 2 bases; unmatched junction nucleotides: 11. CDR3 amino acids: CASSHKTGAGQETQYF. CDR3 sequence (DNA): TGTGCCAGCAGCCACAAAACAGGGGCCGGACAAGAGACCCAGTACTTC.

A single count supports this clone. The rearrangement uses TRBV6-5 and TRBJ2-3, with 8 bases fitting TRBD1. This CDR3 comprises 14 residues. Germline V lookup: CDR1 MNHEY, CDR2 SVGAGI. The J segment lost 4 bases and the V segment lost 5 bases, leaving 5 bases of the junction unmatched. CDR3 protein: CASSGDRSPDTQYF. CDR3 nucleotide sequence: TGTGCCAGCAGTGGGGACAGGTCCCCAGATACGCAGTATTTT.

This clone was observed a few times. The chain couples TRBV5-4 to TRBJ1-2; TRBD1 matches 7 bases. Trimming at V came to 0 bases and at J to 5 bases, leaving 1 base not matched to a gene. Germline V gene data show CDR1 as SGHNT and CDR2 as YYREEE (reference sequence). There are 13 residues in the CDR3. CDR3 sequence reads: CASSLEGAYGYTF. The CDR3 DNA sequence: TGTGCCAGCAGCTTGGAGGGGGCTTATGGCTACACCTTC. Full variable domain (remainder filled in from reference TRBV5-4 and TRBJ1-2): ETGVTQSPTHLIKTRGQQVTLRCSSQSGHNTVSWYQQALGQGPQFIFQYYREEENGRGNFPPRFSGLQFPNYSSELNVNALELDDSALYLCASSLEGAYGYTFGSGTRLTVV.

V usage is TRBV5-1 and J usage is TRBJ1-3; D remains unclear. This CDR3 comprises 14 residues. From germline, CDR1 is SGHRS and CDR2 YFSETQ. Trimming left V 4 bases short and J 0 bases short, with 8 bases between. CDR3 DNA sequence: TGCGCCAGCAGCGGAGGGAGCTCTGGAAACACCATATATTTT. Translation gives CASSGGSSGNTIYF.

V is TRBV19 and J is TRBJ1-2; D is undetermined. The CDR3 contains 9 residues. V dropped 10 bases and J dropped 4 bases, with 4 bases sitting between them. The germline CDR1 and CDR2 sequences are LNHDA and SQIVND (reference sequence). DNA for the CDR3: TGTGCCATCAGCTATGGCTACACCTTC. The encoded protein is CAISYGYTF.

This chain joins TRBV4-1 and TRBJ2-3, with 7 bases matching TRBD1. The germline V gene encodes CDR1 MGHRA and CDR2 YSYEKL. V was pared by 1 base and J by 3 bases, with 7 bases of the junction left unmatched. CDR3 length: 16 amino acids. This CDR3 reads CASSQAWGQMTDTQYF. CDR3 nucleotide sequence: TGCGCCAGCAGCCAAGCGTGGGGACAGATGACAGATACGCAGTATTTT.

The V gene is TRBV5-4, the J gene TRBJ1-2; D not resolved. The V end lost 1 base, the J end lost 0 bases, and 10 bases lay between the germline ends. CDR1 is SGHNT, CDR2 YYREEE, per germline (reference sequence). This CDR3 region has 15 residues. The CDR3 sequence: CASSLFVNSNYGYTF. DNA of the CDR3: TGTGCCAGCAGCTTGTTCGTCAACTCTAACTATGGCTACACCTTC. The full variable domain, with the rest looked up from reference TRBV5-4 and TRBJ1-2, is ETGVTQSPTHLIKTRGQQVTLRCSSQSGHNTVSWYQQALGQGPQFIFQYYREEENGRGNFPPRFSGLQFPNYSSELNVNALELDDSALYLCASSLFVNSNYGYTFGSGTRLTVV.

The chain employs TRBV19 and TRBJ2-1; 12 bases match TRBD2. This CDR3 region has 15 residues. From germline, CDR1 is LNHDA and CDR2 SQIVND (reference sequence). With V trimmed by 8 bases and J by 3 bases, 5 bases remained unmatched. CDR3 DNA sequence: TGTGCCAGTGGGGAACTAGCGGGGGGCTACAATGAGCAGTTCTTC. Its translation is CASGELAGGYNEQFF.